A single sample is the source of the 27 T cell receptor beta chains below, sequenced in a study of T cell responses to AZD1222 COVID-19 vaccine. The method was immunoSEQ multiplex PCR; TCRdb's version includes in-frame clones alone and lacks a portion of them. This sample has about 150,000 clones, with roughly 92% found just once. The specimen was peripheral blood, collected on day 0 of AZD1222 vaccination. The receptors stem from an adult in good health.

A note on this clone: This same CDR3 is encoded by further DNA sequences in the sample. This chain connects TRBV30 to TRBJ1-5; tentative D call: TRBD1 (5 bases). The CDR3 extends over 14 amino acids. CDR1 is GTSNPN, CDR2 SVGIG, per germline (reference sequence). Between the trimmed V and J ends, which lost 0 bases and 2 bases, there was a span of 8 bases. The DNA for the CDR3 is TGTGCCTGGAGTGTACAAGGGGGCAATCAGCCCCAGCATTTT. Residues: CAWSVQGGNQPQHF. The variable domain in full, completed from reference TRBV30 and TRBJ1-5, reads SQTIHQWPATLVQPVGSPLSLECTVEGTSNPNLYWYRQAAGRGLQLLFYSVGIGQISSEVPQNLSASRPQDRQFILSSKKLLLSDSGFYLCAWSVQGGNQPQHFGDGTRLSIL.

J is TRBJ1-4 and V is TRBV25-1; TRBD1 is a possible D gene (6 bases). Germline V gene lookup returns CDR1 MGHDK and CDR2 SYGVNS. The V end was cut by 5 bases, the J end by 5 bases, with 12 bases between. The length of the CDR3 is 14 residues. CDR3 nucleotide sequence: TGTGCCAGCAGTCTTTGGGGGGCAAATGAAAAACTGTTTTTT. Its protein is CASSLWGANEKLFF.

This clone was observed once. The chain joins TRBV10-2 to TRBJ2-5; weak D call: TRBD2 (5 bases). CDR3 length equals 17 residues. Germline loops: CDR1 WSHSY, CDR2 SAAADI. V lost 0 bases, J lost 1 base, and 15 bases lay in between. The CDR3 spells CASSESLGLSLQETQYF. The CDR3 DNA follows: TGCGCCAGCAGTGAGTCCCTCGGACTTTCCCTCCAAGAGACCCAGTACTTC.

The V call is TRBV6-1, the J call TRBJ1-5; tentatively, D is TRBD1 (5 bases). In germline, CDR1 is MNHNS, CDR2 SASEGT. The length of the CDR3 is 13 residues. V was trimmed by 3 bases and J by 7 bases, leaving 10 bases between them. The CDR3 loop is CASSEIPGQPQHF. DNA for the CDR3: TGTGCCAGCAGTGAGATCCCAGGGCAGCCCCAGCATTTT.

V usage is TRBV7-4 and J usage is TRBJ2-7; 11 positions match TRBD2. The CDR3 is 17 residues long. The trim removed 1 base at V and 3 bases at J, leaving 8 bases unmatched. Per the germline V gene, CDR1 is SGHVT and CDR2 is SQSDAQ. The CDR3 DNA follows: TGTGCCAGCAGCTTAGGCCATATAGCGGGAGGGCTCTACGAGCAGTACTTC. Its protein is CASSLGHIAGGLYEQYF.

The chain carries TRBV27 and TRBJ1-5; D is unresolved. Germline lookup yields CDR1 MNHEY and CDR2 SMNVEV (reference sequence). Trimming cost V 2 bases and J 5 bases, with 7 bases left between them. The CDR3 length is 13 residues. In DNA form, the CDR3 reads TGTGCCAGCAGTTTAGTGCCCGATCAGCCCCAGCATTTT. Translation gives CASSLVPDQPQHF.

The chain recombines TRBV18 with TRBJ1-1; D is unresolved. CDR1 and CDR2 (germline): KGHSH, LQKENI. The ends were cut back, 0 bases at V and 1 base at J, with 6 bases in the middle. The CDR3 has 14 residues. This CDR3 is CASSPPRGNTEAFF. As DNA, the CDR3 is TGTGCCAGCTCACCACCTCGGGGGAACACTGAAGCTTTCTTT. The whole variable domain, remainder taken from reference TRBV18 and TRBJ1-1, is NAGVMQNPRHLVRRRGQEARLRCSPMKGHSHVYWYRQLPEEGLKFMVYLQKENIIDESGMPKERFSAEFPKEGPSILRIQQVVRGDSAAYFCASSPPRGNTEAFFGQGTRLTVV.

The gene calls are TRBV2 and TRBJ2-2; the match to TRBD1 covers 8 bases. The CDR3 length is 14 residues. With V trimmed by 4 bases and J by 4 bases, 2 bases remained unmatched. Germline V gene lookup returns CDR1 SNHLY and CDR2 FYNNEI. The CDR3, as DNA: TGTGCCAGCAGTGGACAGGGGTTCACCGGGGAGCTGTTTTTT. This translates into CASSGQGFTGELFF.

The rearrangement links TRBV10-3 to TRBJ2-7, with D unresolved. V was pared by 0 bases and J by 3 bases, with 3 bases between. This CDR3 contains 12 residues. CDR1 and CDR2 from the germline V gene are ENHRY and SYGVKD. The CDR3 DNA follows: TGTGCCATCAGTGAGTCGAACTACGAGCAGTACTTC. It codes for CAISESNYEQYF.

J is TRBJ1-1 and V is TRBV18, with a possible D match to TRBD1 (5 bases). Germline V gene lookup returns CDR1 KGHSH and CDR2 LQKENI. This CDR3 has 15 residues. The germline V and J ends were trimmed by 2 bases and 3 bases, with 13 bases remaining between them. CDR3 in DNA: TGTGCCAGCTCACCAGGGACTGTTTCTCACACTGAAGCTTTCTTT. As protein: CASSPGTVSHTEAFF. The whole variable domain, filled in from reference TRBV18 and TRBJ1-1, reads NAGVMQNPRHLVRRRGQEARLRCSPMKGHSHVYWYRQLPEEGLKFMVYLQKENIIDESGMPKERFSAEFPKEGPSILRIQQVVRGDSAAYFCASSPGTVSHTEAFFGQGTRLTVV.

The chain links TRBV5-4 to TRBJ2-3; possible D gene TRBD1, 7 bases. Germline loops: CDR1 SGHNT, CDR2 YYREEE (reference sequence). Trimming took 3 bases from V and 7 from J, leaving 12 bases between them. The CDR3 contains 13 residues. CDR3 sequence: CASSSSGGYTQYF. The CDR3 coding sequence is TGTGCCAGCAGCTCCTCAGGGGGGTATACGCAGTATTTT. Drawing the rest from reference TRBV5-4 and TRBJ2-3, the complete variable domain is ETGVTQSPTHLIKTRGQQVTLRCSSQSGHNTVSWYQQALGQGPQFIFQYYREEENGRGNFPPRFSGLQFPNYSSELNVNALELDDSALYLCASSSSGGYTQYFGPGTRLTVL.

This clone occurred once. For the CDR3, the DNA is TGTGCCACCCGGGGTGAGGGTCAGCCCCAGCATTTT. Protein: CATRGEGQPQHF. The V and J genes are TRBV6-6 and TRBJ1-5; D is unresolved. The CDR3 totals 12 residues. V shed 10 bases and J shed 6 bases, with 13 bases lying between them. Germline V lookup: CDR1 MNHNY, CDR2 SVGAGI (reference sequence).

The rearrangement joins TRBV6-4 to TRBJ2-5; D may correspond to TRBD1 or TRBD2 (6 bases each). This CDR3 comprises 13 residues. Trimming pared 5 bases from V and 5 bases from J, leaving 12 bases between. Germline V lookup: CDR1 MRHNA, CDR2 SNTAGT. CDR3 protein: CASSPGAEETQYF. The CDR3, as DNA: TGTGCCAGCAGTCCGGGGGCGGAGGAGACCCAGTACTTC.

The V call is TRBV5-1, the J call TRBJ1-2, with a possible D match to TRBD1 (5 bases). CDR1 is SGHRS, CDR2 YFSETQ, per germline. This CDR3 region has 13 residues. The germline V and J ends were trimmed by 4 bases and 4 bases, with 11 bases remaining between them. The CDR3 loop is CASSRDPGYGYTF. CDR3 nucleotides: TGCGCCAGCAGCCGGGACCCGGGCTATGGCTACACCTTC.

The CDR3: CASSLRTGIYGYTF. The CDR3 bases are TGTGCCAGCAGTCTCCGGACAGGGATCTATGGCTACACCTTC. The chain combines TRBV27 with TRBJ1-2; 8 bases are shared with TRBD1. V was pared by 5 bases and J by 4 bases, with 6 bases of the junction left unmatched. This CDR3 has 14 amino acids. From germline, CDR1 is MNHEY and CDR2 SMNVEV (reference sequence).

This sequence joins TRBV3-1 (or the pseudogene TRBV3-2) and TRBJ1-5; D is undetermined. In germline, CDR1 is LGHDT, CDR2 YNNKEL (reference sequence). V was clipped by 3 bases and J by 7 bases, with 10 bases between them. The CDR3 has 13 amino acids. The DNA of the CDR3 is TGTGCCAGCAGCCAGAATCTTGGCCAGCCCCAGCATTTT. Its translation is CASSQNLGQPQHF.

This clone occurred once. The DNA of the CDR3 is TGTGCCAGCAGCCAAGGCCCCTACCTTCGCCAAGAGACCCAGTACTTC. It yields the protein CASSQGPYLRQETQYF. V is TRBV3-1 (or the pseudogene TRBV3-2) and J is TRBJ2-5; D uncertain. Trimming removed 1 base at V and 1 base at J, with 13 bases between. The length of the CDR3 is 16 residues. From germline, CDR1 is LGHDT and CDR2 YNNKEL (reference sequence).

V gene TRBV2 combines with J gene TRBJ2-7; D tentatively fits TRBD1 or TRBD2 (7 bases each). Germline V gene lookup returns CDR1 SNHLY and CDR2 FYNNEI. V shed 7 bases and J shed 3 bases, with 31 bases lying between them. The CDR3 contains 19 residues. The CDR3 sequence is CASTKQRGGGGSHNYEQYF. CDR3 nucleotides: TGTGCCAGCACTAAACAACGAGGGGGAGGGGGCTCACATAACTACGAGCAGTACTTC.

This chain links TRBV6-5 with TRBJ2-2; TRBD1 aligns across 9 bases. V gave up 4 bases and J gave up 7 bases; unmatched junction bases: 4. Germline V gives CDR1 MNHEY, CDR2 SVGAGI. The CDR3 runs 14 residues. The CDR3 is CASSFTGGGGELFF. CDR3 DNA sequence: TGTGCCAGCAGTTTTACAGGGGGCGGCGGGGAGCTGTTTTTT.

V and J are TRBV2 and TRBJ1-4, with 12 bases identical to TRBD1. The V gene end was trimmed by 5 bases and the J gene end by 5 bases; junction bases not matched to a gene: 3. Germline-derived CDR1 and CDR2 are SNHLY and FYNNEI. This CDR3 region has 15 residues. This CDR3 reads CASSLGTGGNEKLFF. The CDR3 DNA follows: TGTGCCAGCAGTTTGGGGACAGGGGGCAATGAAAAACTGTTTTTT.

CDR3 amino acids: CASSFRPNSPLHF. Written as DNA, the CDR3 is TGTGCCAGCAGTTTTCGTCCGAATTCACCCCTCCACTTT. This chain uses TRBV12-3 or TRBV12-4 with TRBJ1-6; D is unclear. The CDR3 has 13 amino acids. The V end lost 3 bases, the J end lost 7 bases, and 7 bases lay between the germline ends.

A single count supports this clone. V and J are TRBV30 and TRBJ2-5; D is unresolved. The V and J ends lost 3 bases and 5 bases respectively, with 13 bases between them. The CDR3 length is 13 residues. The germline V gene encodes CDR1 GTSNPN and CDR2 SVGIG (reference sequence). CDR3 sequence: CAWRYKAGETQYF. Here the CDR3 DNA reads TGTGCCTGGAGGTACAAGGCCGGGGAGACCCAGTACTTC.

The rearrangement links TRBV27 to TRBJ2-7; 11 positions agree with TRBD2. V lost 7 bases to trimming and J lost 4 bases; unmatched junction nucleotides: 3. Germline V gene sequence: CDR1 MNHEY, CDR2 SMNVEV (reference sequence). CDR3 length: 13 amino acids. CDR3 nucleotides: TGTGCCAGCACTCGGACTAGCGGGTACGAGCAGTACTTC. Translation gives CASTRTSGYEQYF.

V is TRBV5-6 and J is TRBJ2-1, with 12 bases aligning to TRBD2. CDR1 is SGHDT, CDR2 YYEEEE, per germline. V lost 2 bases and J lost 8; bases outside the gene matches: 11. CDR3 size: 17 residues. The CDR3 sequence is CASSFLTSGSRYHEQFF. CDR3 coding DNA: TGTGCCAGCAGCTTTCTGACTAGCGGGAGTAGGTACCATGAGCAGTTCTTC.

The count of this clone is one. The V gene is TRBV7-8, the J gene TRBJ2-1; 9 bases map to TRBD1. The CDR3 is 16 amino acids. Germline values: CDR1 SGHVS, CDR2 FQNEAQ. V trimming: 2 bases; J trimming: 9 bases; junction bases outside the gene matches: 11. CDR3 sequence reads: CASSLRRDRVFGEQFF. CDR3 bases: TGTGCCAGCAGCTTAAGGCGGGACAGGGTATTCGGTGAGCAGTTCTTC.

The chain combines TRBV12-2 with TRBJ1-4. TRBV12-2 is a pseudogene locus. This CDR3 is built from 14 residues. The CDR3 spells CASRLSQRNEKLFF. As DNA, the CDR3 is TGTGCAAGTCGCTTAAGTCAGAGGAATGAAAAACTGTTTTTT.

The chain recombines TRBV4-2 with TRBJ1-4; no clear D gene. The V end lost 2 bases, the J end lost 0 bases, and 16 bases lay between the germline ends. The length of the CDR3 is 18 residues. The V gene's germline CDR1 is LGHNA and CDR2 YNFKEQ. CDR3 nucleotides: TGTGCCAGCAGCCAATCGAGATTTGATTCATCAACTAATGAAAAACTGTTTTTT. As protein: CASSQSRFDSSTNEKLFF.